A selection of T cell receptor beta chains follows, all from one sample in a study of blood T cell repertoires in COVID-19. The table came from immunoSEQ multiplex PCR; TCRdb's copy has only in-frame clones and leaves some out. The data contain under 150,000 clones, more than 75% of them singletons. Sequenced material: PBMCs or T cells enriched from blood (not recorded which). The receptors were sampled from a woman in her 30s with acute COVID-19. CDR3s include the opening cysteine and the closing phenylalanine or tryptophan. D genes are given only for firm matches. Expanded clones are given a class, and other clones once, few, many or no size at all.

>TRBV11-3|TRBJ2-3|-|-
TGTGCCAGCAGCTTAGGAGTCCCCCCAGATACGCAGTATTTT
CASSLGVPPDTQYF
>TRBV20-1|TRBJ2-7|once|TRBD2
TGCAGTGCTAGTATCCTCGGGACTAGCGGATCCTACGAGCAGTACTTC
CSASILGTSGSYEQYF
>TRBV4-3|TRBJ1-4|-|-
TGCGCCAGCAGCCACCATTCCACAGGGCTGACTAATGAAAAACTGTTTTTT
CASSHHSTGLTNEKLFF
>TRBV27|TRBJ1-2|-|-
TGTGCCAGCAGTTTCAGTCGAGGATACTATAACTATGGCTACACCTTC
CASSFSRGYYNYGYTF
>TRBV14|TRBJ2-1|-|TRBD2
TGTGCCAGCAGCCAATTCCGGGGGGATGAGCAGTTCTTC
CASSQFRGDEQFF
>TRBV9|TRBJ2-1|-|TRBD2
TGTGCCAGCAGCGGGGGACTAGCGGGAGAGAGGTCCTACAATGAGCAGTTCTTC
CASSGGLAGERSYNEQFF
>TRBV6-5|TRBJ1-5|once|TRBD1
TGTGCCAGCAGCGTCACAGGGGCGGACAATCAGCCCCAGCATTTT
CASSVTGADNQPQHF
>TRBV9|TRBJ2-3|once|-
TGTGCCAGCAGCCCTCGCCACAACACAGATACGCAGTATTTT
CASSPRHNTDTQYF
>TRBV6-5|TRBJ2-3|-|-
TGTGCCAGCAGTTACCCCGGACAGAGGACGCAGTATTTT
CASSYPGQRTQYF
>TRBV10-3|TRBJ2-1|-|TRBD2
TGTGCCATCAGTGAGTCCGAGCGGGGCGGCTACAATGAGCAGTTCTTC
CAISESERGGYNEQFF
>TRBV23-1|TRBJ1-5|-|-
TGCGCCAGCAGTCAATCGACGACAACCGAGGGTCAGCCCCAGCATTTT
CASSQSTTTEGQPQHF
>TRBV19|TRBJ2-4|-|TRBD1
TGTGCCAGTAGTCCCGGACAGGCTTACATTCAGTACTTC
CASSPGQAYIQYF
>TRBV18|TRBJ2-1|-|TRBD2
TGTGCCAGCTCACAGACTAGCGGGAGGGACAATGAGCAGTTCTTC
CASSQTSGRDNEQFF
>TRBV19|TRBJ1-5|once|-
TGTGCCACGAAAAGGGGGGGACGGGACAATCAGCCCCAGCATTTT
CATKRGGRDNQPQHF
>TRBV7-8|TRBJ1-5|-|-
TGTGCCAGCAGCTTATACCAGGGTAGCAATCAGCCCCAGCATTTT
CASSLYQGSNQPQHF
>TRBV27|TRBJ2-5|-|TRBD1
TGTGCCAGCAGTTCCTCCGGACAGGGGGCCACGGAAGAGACCCAGTACTTC
CASSSSGQGATEETQYF
>TRBV20-1|TRBJ2-7|-|-
TGCAGTGCTGGGGGGGCAGACCAGTACTTC
CSAGGADQYF
>TRBV30|TRBJ1-6|-|-
TGTGCCTGGAGTACCCAGACAGGAGGTTCACCCCTCCACTTT
CAWSTQTGGSPLHF
>TRBV29-1|TRBJ2-3|-|-
TGCAGCGTTGAAGAGGACAGACCCACAGATACGCAGTATTTT
CSVEEDRPTDTQYF
>TRBV19|TRBJ2-1|-|TRBD2
TGTGCCAGTAGTAGGGGAGCGGGATATCGGAATGAGCAGTTCTTC
CASSRGAGYRNEQFF
>TRBV7-3|TRBJ2-7|-|TRBD1
TGTGCCAGCAGCATAACCGCAGGGGGCCCGTACGAGCAGTACTTC
CASSITAGGPYEQYF
>TRBV5-1|TRBJ2-7|once|TRBD2
TGCGCCAGCAGCTTGGAGCCTGGGACTAGCGGGAACGAGCAGTACTTC
CASSLEPGTSGNEQYF
>TRBV3-1/TRBV3-2|TRBJ1-3|once|-
TGTGCCAGCAGCCAAGAGTCCAGGCTCTCTGGAAACACCATATATTTT
CASSQESRLSGNTIYF
>TRBV10-3|TRBJ2-7|-|-
TGTGCCATCAAAGAGTGTGCGGGGTGCTACGAGCAGTACTTC
CAIKECAGCYEQYF
>TRBV11-3|TRBJ2-7|-|-
TGTGCCAGCAGCTTAGGGAGGATGAACGAGCAGTACTTC
CASSLGRMNEQYF
>TRBV7-2|TRBJ2-3|-|TRBD2
TGTGCCAGCAGCTTGGAGACGGGGGGAGATACGCAGTATTTT
CASSLETGGDTQYF
>TRBV2|TRBJ2-7|-|-
TGTGCCAGCGGAAGACTAGTTTCCTACGAGCAGTACTTC
CASGRLVSYEQYF
>TRBV4-3|TRBJ2-5|-|TRBD2
TGCGCCAGCAGCCAGGGAGTCCTAGCGGGAGACGAGACCCAGTACTTC
CASSQGVLAGDETQYF
>TRBV7-9|TRBJ1-1|-|-
TGTGCCAGCAGCTTAGTAGGGTGGGTCGGGATGAACACTGAAGCTTTCTTT
CASSLVGWVGMNTEAFF
>TRBV3-1/TRBV3-2|TRBJ1-6|-|TRBD1
TGTGCCAGCAGCCAAGGGCTCCCAGGGGGCCGGTCACCCCTCCACTTT
CASSQGLPGGRSPLHF
>TRBV7-9|TRBJ1-2|-|-
TGTGCCAGCAGCCTGGAAGAGGGAATGATTAGTGGCTACACCTTC
CASSLEEGMISGYTF
>TRBV5-1|TRBJ2-2|-|-
TGCGCCAGCAGCTTGGTTAGGAGAGTCGCCGGGGAGCTGTTTTTT
CASSLVRRVAGELFF
>TRBV19|TRBJ1-5|few|-
TGTGCCAGTAGGCCCGATAGATACGCTCAGCCCCAGCATTTT
CASRPDRYAQPQHF
>TRBV5-3|TRBJ2-1|-|TRBD2
TGTGCCAGAAGCCCCGGGACTAGCGGATCCTACAATGAGCAGTTCTTC
CARSPGTSGSYNEQFF
>TRBV9|TRBJ2-7|-|-
TGTGCCAGCAGCGTAGTTCCTAGCGCGGCCTACGAGCAGTACTTC
CASSVVPSAAYEQYF
>TRBV18|TRBJ1-4|-|-
TGTGCCAGCTCACCACCGCCCGGTAGTGAAAAACTGTTTTTT
CASSPPPGSEKLFF
>TRBV6-4|TRBJ2-1|-|TRBD2
TGTGCCAGCAGTGTGGGGCGGGAGGGCCATAAGTTCTTC
CASSVGREGHKFF
>TRBV3-1/TRBV3-2|TRBJ2-3|-|-
TGTGCCAGCAGCCTGAAACTAGCAACATTCCCAGATACGCAGTATTTT
CASSLKLATFPDTQYF
>TRBV28|TRBJ2-5|-|TRBD2
TGTGCCAGCAGTTTATTGGGGGAGGGCCTCCAAGAGACCCAGTACTTC
CASSLLGEGLQETQYF
>TRBV28|TRBJ2-5|-|-
TGTGCCAGCAGTTCGACCCGAGAGCGGGCCTCGGACTTC
CASSSTRERASDF
>TRBV7-2|TRBJ1-4|-|-
TGTGCCAGCAGCATAAGACAGAGAGAAAAACTGTTTTTT
CASSIRQREKLFF
>TRBV4-1|TRBJ2-1|-|TRBD1
TGCGCCAGCAGCCAACCCCGGGACAGGGGGTACAATGAGCAGTTCTTC
CASSQPRDRGYNEQFF
>TRBV3-1/TRBV3-2|TRBJ2-7|-|-
TGTGCCAGCAGCCAGGGCAGGATTAGCTACGAGCAGTACTTC
CASSQGRISYEQYF
>TRBV14|TRBJ2-3|few|-
TGTGCCAGCAGCCAAACAGGCGATACGCAGTATTTT
CASSQTGDTQYF
>TRBV29-1|TRBJ2-1|-|-
TGCAGCGTTGAAGGTGAGGGAGAGCAGTTCTTC
CSVEGEGEQFF
>TRBV29-1|TRBJ1-4|-|-
TGCAGCGTCCGTGGGGGGGCAGATAATGAAAAACTGTTTTTT
CSVRGGADNEKLFF
>TRBV20-1|TRBJ2-3|-|-
TGCAGTGCTAGTGGGGGCCCGGCGGCAGATACGCAGTATTTT
CSASGGPAADTQYF
>TRBV7-2|TRBJ2-2|once|-
TGTGCCAGCAGCTCCGGTCCGGGGACTTTCAACACCGGGGAGCTGTTTTTT
CASSSGPGTFNTGELFF
>TRBV6-5|TRBJ1-5|-|TRBD1
TGTGCCAGCAGTTACTCGAGAGACAGGGGGGATCAGCCCCAGCATTTT
CASSYSRDRGDQPQHF
>TRBV5-4|TRBJ2-3|-|TRBD2
TGTGCCAGCAGCTTGAGTCTAGCGGGAGGGGTCGTAGATACGCAGTATTTT
CASSLSLAGGVVDTQYF
>TRBV19|TRBJ1-2|-|-
TGTGCCACCAGGGTTTCGTATGGCTACACCTTC
CATRVSYGYTF
>TRBV10-2|TRBJ2-1|-|TRBD2
TGCGCCAGCAGATTGTTAGCGGGAGTCGATGAGCAGTTCTTC
CASRLLAGVDEQFF
>TRBV20-1|TRBJ2-7|-|-
TGCGGGGGGGACAAAAACTACGAGCAGTACTTC
CGGDKNYEQYF